The clone carrying this T cell receptor (beta chain) was recorded many times. The antigen remains unidentified. This specimen belongs to a study of molecular identifiers for immune sequencing clone quantification. Study background: In replicates, RNA from roughly 21,000 or 96,000 naive CD8 cells was split five ways, four sequenced. Points from the study as a whole: Jurkat TCR RNA spiked in from one cell (amid more than 850,000 naive cells) was reportedly detectable.

Previously described methods and listed TCR primers were used for bulk TCR libraries. TCRdb used MiXCR to reprocess the PCR reads, holding one entry per CDR3 protein. The sample has about half a million distinct CDR3 sequences, about a fifth seen once. There are 14 residues in the CDR3. The V gene's germline CDR1 is MNHEY and CDR2 SVGEGT. V was clipped by 11 bases and J by 0 bases, with 16 bases between them. The sequenced sample consisted of naive CD8+ T cells from blood, with Jurkat cell RNA spiked in. Sample subset: FACS-sorted CD8+CD4-CCR7+CD45RA+ naive T cells. J is TRBJ1-1 and V is TRBV6-2 or TRBV6-3; no reliable D call. The source is a human donor in good health. Some libraries in this study had Jurkat cell RNA spiked in. The CDR3 DNA is TGTGCCTGCACCCCCTGGTCTATGAACACTGAAGCTTTCTTT. Protein: CACTPWSMNTEAFF.